Reported below is one T cell receptor (beta chain). In the same sample, other DNA sequences code for this CDR3. Sequencing was performed with immunoSEQ multiplex PCR; in TCRdb, only in-frame clones are kept and a portion is missing. The sample holds about 19,000 clones, about 40% seen once. This specimen belongs to a study of graft-versus-host responses after intestinal transplantation. The CDR3 has 15 amino acids. Germline V gives CDR1 SGHTA, CDR2 FQGNSA. Trimming took 5 bases from V and 5 from J, leaving 16 bases between them. Here the sequenced sample was alloreactive CD4+ T cells from a mixed lymphocyte reaction culture, taken before transplantation. The subset was: CFSE-low proliferating T cells sorted from approximately 6-day pre-transplant mixed lymphocyte reaction (GvH or HvG direction). The clonotype was recovered from a human patient who was an organ donor for intestinal transplantation. This sequence joins TRBV7-2 and TRBJ2-1; weak D call: TRBD2 (5 bases). The CDR3 reads CASSRSRGPDNEQFF. CDR3 nucleotides: TGTGCCAGCAGCCGAAGTCGAGGGCCTGACAATGAGCAGTTCTTC.